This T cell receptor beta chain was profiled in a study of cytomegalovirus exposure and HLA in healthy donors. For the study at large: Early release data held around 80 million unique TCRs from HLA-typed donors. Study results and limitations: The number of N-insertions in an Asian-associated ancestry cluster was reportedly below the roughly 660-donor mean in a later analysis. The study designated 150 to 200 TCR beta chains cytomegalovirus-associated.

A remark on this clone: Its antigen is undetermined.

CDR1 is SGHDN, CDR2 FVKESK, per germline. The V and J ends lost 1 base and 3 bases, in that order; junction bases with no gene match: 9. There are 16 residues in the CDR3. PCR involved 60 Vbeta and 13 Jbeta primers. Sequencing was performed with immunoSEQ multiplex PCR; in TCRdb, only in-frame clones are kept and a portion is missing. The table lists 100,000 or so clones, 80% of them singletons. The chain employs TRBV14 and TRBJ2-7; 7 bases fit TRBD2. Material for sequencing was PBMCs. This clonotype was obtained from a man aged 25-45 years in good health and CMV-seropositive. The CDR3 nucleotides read TGTGCCAGCAGCCAAGGACGACTAGCAGCGGGCTACGAGCAGTACTTC. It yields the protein CASSQGRLAAGYEQYF.